These 16 T cell receptor beta chains were sequenced from one sample in a study of T cell responses to AZD1222 COVID-19 vaccine. The data were produced by immunoSEQ multiplex PCR, yet TCRdb's version contains in-frame clones alone and is incomplete. The sample contains about 120,000 clones, over 75% of which appear only once. The sample consisted of peripheral blood, taken on day 0 of AZD1222 vaccination. The receptors come from an adult in good health.

This chain joins TRBV5-5 and TRBJ1-1; D uncertain. Trimming stripped 2 bases from V and 5 bases from J, with 13 bases between. This CDR3 contains 14 residues. Germline CDR1 SGHKS, CDR2 YYEKEE (reference sequence). The DNA of the CDR3 is TGTGCCAGCAGCTTCGCTAGGGTGGAGACTGAAGCTTTCTTT. Translated: CASSFARVETEAFF.

Notes on this clone: A much larger clone lies one base from this, so it may be a read error. The CDR3, as DNA: TGTGCCAGCAGTTACGAGGCCAGCTCCTACAATGAGCAGTTCTTC. Translation: CASSYEASSYNEQFF. The chain has TRBV6-6 and TRBJ2-1; D not certain. The CDR3 loop spans 15 amino acids. In germline, CDR1 is MNHNY, CDR2 SVGAGI (reference sequence). Trimming pared 2 bases from V and 0 bases from J, leaving 8 bases between.

V gene TRBV5-1 combines with J gene TRBJ1-3; D is unclear. Germline CDR1 and CDR2: SGHRS and YFSETQ. The CDR3 consists of 15 residues. The germline V and J ends were trimmed by 0 bases and 0 bases, with 7 bases remaining between them. The DNA of the CDR3 is TGCGCCAGCAGCTTGGCCGGAGCCTCTGGAAACACCATATATTTT. It encodes CASSLAGASGNTIYF.

The chain joins TRBV7-2 to TRBJ1-2; tentatively, D is TRBD1 (6 bases). This CDR3 comprises 14 residues. Germline CDR1 SGHTA, CDR2 FQGNSA. V was shortened by 4 bases and J by 8 bases, with 17 bases between the two germline ends. CDR3 sequence reads: CASSSRQAHGGYTF. Written as DNA, the CDR3 is TGTGCCAGCAGCTCGAGACAGGCACATGGAGGCTACACCTTC.

The chain combines TRBV21-1 with TRBJ2-7; the table's TRBD2 call for D was not verified on the DNA. TRBV21-1 is listed as a pseudogene. CDR3 length: 15 residues. The CDR3 region is CASSKGGESSYEQYF. For the CDR3, the DNA is TGTGCCAGCAGCAAAGGGGGGGAGAGCTCCTACGAGCAGTACTTC.

The rearrangement joins TRBV9 to TRBJ2-7, with D tentatively TRBD2 (6 bases). The CDR3 is 14 amino acids. The V end lost 2 bases, the J end lost 7 bases, and 16 bases lay between the germline ends. The germline V gene encodes CDR1 SGDLS and CDR2 YYNGEE. In nucleotides, the CDR3 is TGTGCCAGCAGCGTGGCCCCGGGAGAGGGAGAGCAGTACTTC. Translation gives CASSVAPGEGEQYF.

The chain employs TRBV5-6 and TRBJ2-3; 8 bases align to TRBD1. This CDR3 has 16 amino acids. The germline gives CDR1 SGHDT, CDR2 YYEEEE. With 2 bases clipped from V and 0 bases from J, the junction kept 5 bases outside the gene matches. The CDR3 coding sequence is TGTGCCAGCAGCTTTGCTACAGGGGGGAGCACAGATACGCAGTATTTT. This encodes CASSFATGGSTDTQYF.

The rearrangement uses TRBV14 and TRBJ1-1; TRBD1 is a possible D gene (5 bases). The ends were cut back, 2 bases at V and 8 bases at J, with 18 bases in the middle. Germline V lookup: CDR1 SGHDN, CDR2 FVKESK. The CDR3 covers 15 residues. CDR3 residues: CASSQHPRDPGEAFF. CDR3 DNA sequence: TGTGCCAGCAGCCAACATCCCCGGGACCCAGGAGAAGCTTTCTTT. The variable domain in full, completed from reference TRBV14 and TRBJ1-1, reads EAGVTQFPSHSVIEKGQTVTLRCDPISGHDNLYWYRRVMGKEIKFLLHFVKESKQDESGMPNNRFLAERTGGTYSTLKVQPAELEDSGVYFCASSQHPRDPGEAFFGQGTRLTVV.

The chain links TRBV3-1 (or the pseudogene TRBV3-2) to TRBJ1-2; 7 nucleotides line up with TRBD1. This CDR3 comprises 13 residues. V shed 4 bases, J shed 3 bases, and the junction held 2 bases outside the gene matches. Per the germline V gene, CDR1 is LGHDT and CDR2 is YNNKEL (reference sequence). The CDR3 region has the DNA TGTGCCAGCAGCCTTGGACAGGACTATGGCTACACCTTC. Translated: CASSLGQDYGYTF.

The V and J genes are TRBV5-1 and TRBJ1-3; tentative D call: TRBD1 (6 bases). Germline assignment: CDR1 SGHRS and CDR2 YFSETQ. V lost 4 bases to trimming and J lost 0 bases, with 11 bases between them. The CDR3 is 15 residues long. CDR3 sequence: CASSPGAGSGNTIYF. CDR3 DNA sequence: TGCGCCAGCAGCCCAGGGGCCGGCTCTGGAAACACCATATATTTT.

This clone was seen just once. The rearrangement links TRBV10-2 to TRBJ1-3; 8 bases are a match to TRBD1. The CDR3 consists of 16 residues. V shed 3 bases, J shed 8 bases, and the junction held 12 bases outside the gene matches. CDR1 is WSHSY, CDR2 SAAADI, per germline. The CDR3 loop is CASSDPGGGFGHTIYF. In nucleotides, the CDR3 is TGCGCCAGCAGTGACCCAGGGGGCGGCTTCGGGCACACCATATATTTT.

This chain joins TRBV3-1 (or the pseudogene TRBV3-2) and TRBJ1-1, with 9 bases identical to TRBD1. V shed 4 bases, J shed 4 bases, and the junction held 4 bases outside the gene matches. The CDR3 has 14 residues. Germline CDR1 reads LGHDT; CDR2 reads YNNKEL (reference sequence). Here the CDR3 reads CASSLSDRGTEAFF. The CDR3 nucleotides read TGTGCCAGCAGCCTCTCGGACAGGGGCACTGAAGCTTTCTTT.

This rearrangement joins TRBV4-1 to TRBJ2-3; a possible D gene is TRBD1 (6 bases). This CDR3 is 16 amino acids long. Germline V CDR1 and CDR2: MGHRA, YSYEKL. V was trimmed by 5 bases and J by 4 bases, leaving 19 bases between them. The CDR3 region is CASSWSGAGGSDTQYF. The CDR3 coding sequence is TGCGCCAGCAGCTGGTCAGGGGCTGGCGGATCAGATACGCAGTATTTT.

This chain connects TRBV10-3 to TRBJ1-2; perhaps TRBD1 as D (6 bases). V gave up 10 bases and J gave up 0 bases, with 15 bases separating them. Germline CDR1 ENHRY, CDR2 SYGVKD. This CDR3 is 14 amino acids long. In DNA form, the CDR3 reads TGTGCCACATACAGGGACTTCGCTAACTATGGCTACACCTTC. Translating it yields CATYRDFANYGYTF.

This clone was observed a single time. CDR3 loop: CASSLFAESYEQYF. In nucleotides, the CDR3 is TGTGCCAGCAGCTTGTTTGCGGAGAGCTACGAGCAGTACTTC. The chain joins TRBV5-6 to TRBJ2-7; D is unresolved. Germline V lookup: CDR1 SGHDT, CDR2 YYEEEE. V lost 1 base and J 3 bases, leaving 11 bases between the germline ends. The CDR3 has 14 residues.

The rearrangement joins TRBV19 to TRBJ2-7; 8 bases are shared with TRBD2. The CDR3 sequence is 15 residues long. V lost 7 bases to trimming and J lost 2 bases; unmatched junction nucleotides: 10. Germline V gene sequence: CDR1 LNHDA, CDR2 SQIVND (reference sequence). The CDR3 nucleotides are TGTGCCAGTAAATCTGGTCGGGGGGGGACCTACGAGCAGTACTTC. It specifies CASKSGRGGTYEQYF.